These 8 T cell receptor beta chains came from one sample sequenced in a study of tumor-infiltrating lymphocytes in primary liver carcinoma. From around 0.5 ug of total RNA, TCR beta-specific cDNA was reverse-transcribed using a constant-region primer. Libraries covering TCR beta were generated through three nested multiplex PCR rounds (using a slightly modified ARM-PCR). Researchers ran the first two PCR rounds for roughly 11 cycles each with TRBV1-TRBV30 forward primers and a C-beta reverse primer. TCRdb recomputed calls from the multiplex PCR reads with MiXCR, one row per CDR3 protein. The profile shows more than 100,000 distinct CDR3 sequences, around 60% of them singletons. It was from roughly 20-30 mg of unsorted bulk tissue that RNA and DNA were co-extracted. The specimen sequenced was liver tumor tissue from sampling region 1. Subset defined: tumor region T1, superior pole. These receptors were obtained from a woman in her fifties or sixties with primary liver carcinoma and hepatitis B virus infection.

In this sample, this clonotype turned up once. One end of the junction fails to match germline, which may point to a read error. V gene TRBV10-2 combines with J gene TRBJ2-1, with D hard to call. The length of the CDR3 is 14 residues. The V gene's germline CDR1 is WSHSY and CDR2 SAAADI. The CDR3 DNA is TGCGCCAGCAAAAAACGACGTGGAGACGATGAGCAGCTCTTC. As protein: CASKKRRGDDEQLF.

As concerns this clonotype: At one of its ends the junction is not consistent with the germline gene, which may arise from a read error. The chain has TRBV11-1 and TRBJ2-1; possibly TRBD2 for D (5 bases). Germline-derived CDR1 and CDR2 are SGHAT and FQDESV (reference sequence). The length of the CDR3 is 16 residues. The CDR3 loop is CASSQTASQSGSEQFF. Written as DNA, the CDR3 is TGTGCCAGCAGTCAAACCGCCAGTCAATCGGGGAGTGAGCAGTTCTTT.

This clonotype is a singleton in its sample. Possible read error: a much larger clone is one base away. The final CDR3 position lacks the conserved phenylalanine or tryptophan, pointing to a likely read error. This sequence joins TRBV6-2 or TRBV6-3 and TRBJ2-1; D is perhaps TRBD2 (6 bases). Germline loops: CDR1 MNHEY, CDR2 SVGEGT. This CDR3 region has 17 residues. Trimming stripped 4 bases from V and 7 bases from J, with 23 bases between. The CDR3 is CASSSGGGRLLGNEQFL. CDR3 DNA sequence: TGTGCCAGCAGTTCCGGGGGTGGTAGGCTCCTGGGAAATGAGCAGTTCTTA.

This clonotype showed up many times. The J gene is TRBJ2-3, the V gene TRBV6-5; D is uncertain. Germline-derived CDR1 and CDR2 are MNHEY and SVGAGI. The CDR3 is 13 amino acids. V lost 7 bases to trimming and J lost 1 base, with 9 bases between them. CDR3 sequence: CASIAPGTDTQYF. CDR3 nucleotides: TGTGCCAGCATCGCCCCAGGCACAGATACGCAGTATTTT.

The table lists this clonotype with many counts. The chain employs TRBV4-2 and TRBJ2-3; 10 bases are shared with TRBD2. Germline trimming cut 2 bases from V and 2 bases from J; bases unmatched to any gene: 4. The CDR3 has 16 amino acids. Looked up from germline, CDR1 is LGHNA and CDR2 is YNFKEQ. In nucleotides, the CDR3 is TGTGCCAGCAGCCAATCTAGCGGGAGTGCCACAGATACGCAGTATTTT. It translates to CASSQSSGSATDTQYF.

This clonotype was observed many times. The gene calls are TRBV7-9 and TRBJ2-3, with 16 nucleotides matching TRBD2. CDR3 length: 16 amino acids. Germline CDR1 SEHNR, CDR2 FQNEAQ (reference sequence). Losses at the gene ends were 4 bases for V and 3 bases for J; bases not matched to a gene: 1. The CDR3: CASSSGLAGGTDTQYF. The CDR3 bases are TGTGCCAGCAGCTCGGGACTAGCGGGAGGGACAGATACGCAGTATTTT.

This clonotype was seen at least ten times. This chain uses TRBV29-1 with TRBJ2-1; 9 bases fit TRBD2. Germline V gives CDR1 SQVTM, CDR2 ANQGSEA. CDR3 length: 17 amino acids. With V trimmed by 6 bases and J by 7 bases, 19 bases remained unmatched. CDR3 in DNA: TGCAGCGTGTCTTCTGGGGCGGGGGGGAGGCCCATTAATGAGCAGTTCTTC. Its translation: CSVSSGAGGRPINEQFF.

This clonotype was counted at least ten times. V is TRBV10-2 and J is TRBJ1-2, with D possibly TRBD1 on 6 matching bases. V lost 5 bases, J lost 7 bases, and 20 bases lay in between. CDR1 and CDR2 (germline): WSHSY, SAAADI. This CDR3 region has 15 residues. The CDR3 DNA sequence: TGCGCCAGCAGTACCGATGGGCAGGGGCTAGGTGGCTACACCTTC. Residues: CASSTDGQGLGGYTF.